The rows below give T cell receptor beta chains drawn from one sample of a study of metastatic and nonmetastatic thyroid tumors. With MiXCR, TCRdb reprocessed the PCR reads. Among roughly 83,000 clones listed, approximately 15% were seen once. Sample: blood. These receptors came from a female donor with papillary thyroid cancer or a benign thyroid nodule (not recorded which). Some clones in this sample may be carry-over from other donors' samples. CDR3s leave out the opening cysteine and the closing phenylalanine or tryptophan.

J	V	CDR3
TRBJ1-1	TRBV6-1	ASSSGSPSYAEAF
TRBJ2-1	TRBV5-6	ASSLGVSSYNEQF
TRBJ2-5	TRBV7-2	ASSLKTSSETQY
TRBJ1-2	TRBV4-1	ASSRGDYGYT
TRBJ1-1	TRBV30	AWSVTQGYTEAF
TRBJ2-7	TRBV3-1	ASSQGGRTQTYEQY
TRBJ2-5	TRBV6-1	ASSRTPNSLAVETQY
TRBJ1-1	TRBV11-2	ASSLDLGDTEAF
TRBJ1-5	TRBV19	ASSIGGAWGQPQH
TRBJ2-2	TRBV5-6	ASSLVLGGRETGELF
TRBJ2-5	TRBV28	ASSLSQGTRETQY
TRBJ1-4	TRBV19	ASSPTATNEKLF
TRBJ2-5	TRBV10-1	ASSETRAGETQY
TRBJ2-5	TRBV6-1	ASRPEGGQKWETQY
TRBJ2-5	TRBV11-1	ASTRAGETQY
TRBJ2-1	TRBV4-2	ASSQILKGQGPYNEQF
TRBJ2-3	TRBV6-2/TRBV6-3	ASRRPSGGDTQY
TRBJ2-7	TRBV5-1	ASSLVPSGTVQEQY
TRBJ2-2	TRBV5-4	ASSGTVNTGELF
TRBJ2-1	TRBV6-2/TRBV6-3	ASRMDRGINEQF
TRBJ1-1	TRBV28	ASSRIGRTEAF
TRBJ2-5	TRBV7-6	ASTTQRGQETQY
TRBJ2-2	TRBV4-2	ASSPGSSGGARAGELF
TRBJ1-5	TRBV19	ASSIGTGLNQPQH
TRBJ1-2	TRBV28	ASSRDRSQNGYT
TRBJ1-1	TRBV7-9	ASSLVSAWGAEAF
TRBJ2-3	TRBV5-1	ASSGDSGEVTDTQY
TRBJ2-7	TRBV11-2	ASSLDGTTYEQY
TRBJ1-3	TRBV28	ASSLQGGNTIY
TRBJ1-5	TRBV12-3/TRBV12-4	ASSFGGTGSNQPQH
TRBJ2-3	TRBV30	ASNHPGDRITDTQY
TRBJ1-6	TRBV6-1	ASSEQGIGNSPLH
TRBJ2-5	TRBV20-1	SAPISLGEETQY
TRBJ1-1	TRBV11-2	ASSEQVIMNTEAF
TRBJ2-7	TRBV11-2	ASILGPRTGSYEQY
TRBJ2-3	TRBV2	ASSEVRLPSDTQY
TRBJ1-1	TRBV28	ASSPRQGNTEAF
TRBJ1-1	TRBV28	STTPPDKMNTEAF
TRBJ1-5	TRBV5-5	ASSLLVSQPQH
TRBJ2-6	TRBV6-1	AGGQGLFGANVLT
TRBJ1-2	TRBV6-1	ASKRTGIYEGYT